This T cell receptor (beta chain) came from a study of early T cells in non-severe SARS-CoV-2 infection (dated by TCRdb to the early 2020s). General notes on the study: TCR sequencing used bulk RNA from unsorted whole blood, so alpha and beta chains could not be paired.

About this clonotype: Its antigen has not been determined. Base qualities are not provided; no much larger clone lies one nucleotide away.

What the authors observed across the whole study: VDJdb matching was skewed toward anti-spike CD8 responses, so virus-specific expansions were likely underestimated and private and CD4 specificities were missed.

The study was a case-control design nested within a healthcare worker cohort in London, UK, with weekly nasopharyngeal swab PCR tests and blood sampling. Healthcare workers were recruited during the week of the UK lockdown, between 23 and 31 March 2020, and followed weekly for up to about 15 weeks. After removal of 10 bases from V and 1 base from J, the junction retains 8 bases not matched to a gene. The CDR3, cysteine through phenylalanine, is 16 amino acids long. Solely the CDR3 DNA is kept, with 48 bases framed from the first base. The library was obtained by 5' RACE. Sequencing used a NextSeq 500. To correct for sequencing error and PCR bias, the TCR library protocol tagged individual cDNA molecules with unique molecular identifiers. Sequencing covered both TCR alpha and beta chains, and within each sample the abundances of alpha and beta sequences were tightly co-correlated. Under the source paper's analysis protocol: V gene, J gene and CDR3 annotation of TCR sequences was performed with Decombinator V4. TCRs were defined as expanded if a significant change between any two time points was detected under a Poisson model with p below 0.0001. TCR abundances were normalised to the total number of TCRs sequenced per sample and expressed as counts per million. TRAV1-2 paired with TRAJ12, TRAJ20 or TRAJ33 defined MAIT TCRs, while TRAV10 paired with TRAJ18 defined iNKT TCRs. VDJdb, accessed 1 November 2021, was searched for CMV, EBV and SARS-CoV-2 annotated TCRs, excluding TCRs annotated for multiple antigens. Using fastp trimming at Q25 and MiXCR clonotype assembly, TCRdb reanalyzed the public sequencing data and kept in-frame beta chains. Identical CDR3 protein sequences are pooled into one entry, listed with their most common genes and DNA. The authors' filters were not applied to this entry. The sample data list about 61,000 distinct CDR3 sequences, and roughly 8.8% of these were observed just once. The ten largest make up approximately 1.1% of the sample.

The sequenced material came from whole blood. Recombination linked TRBV12-3 or TRBV12-4 to TRBJ2-2; 11 bases in between match TRBD2. The sequence was obtained from an adult who was a healthcare worker with PCR-confirmed SARS-CoV-2 infection or an uninfected control (not recorded which). The DNA sequence is given as TGTGCCATTCCGGGACTAGCGGCGAAGAACACCGGGGAGCTGTTTTTT. Translated, this gives CAIPGLAAKNTGELFF.